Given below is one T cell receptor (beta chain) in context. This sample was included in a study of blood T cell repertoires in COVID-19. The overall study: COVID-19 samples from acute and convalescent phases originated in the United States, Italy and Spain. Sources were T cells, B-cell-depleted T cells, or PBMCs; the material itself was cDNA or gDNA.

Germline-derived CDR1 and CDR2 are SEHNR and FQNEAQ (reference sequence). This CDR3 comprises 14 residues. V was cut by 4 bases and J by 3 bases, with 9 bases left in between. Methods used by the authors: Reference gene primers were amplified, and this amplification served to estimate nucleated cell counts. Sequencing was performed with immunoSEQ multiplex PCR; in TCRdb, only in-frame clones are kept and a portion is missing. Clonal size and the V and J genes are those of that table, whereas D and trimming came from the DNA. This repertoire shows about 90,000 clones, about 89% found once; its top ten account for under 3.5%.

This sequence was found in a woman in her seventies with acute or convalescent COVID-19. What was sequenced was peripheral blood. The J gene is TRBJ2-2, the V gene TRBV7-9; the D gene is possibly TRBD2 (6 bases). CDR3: CASSSGVHTGELFF. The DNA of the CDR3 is TGTGCCAGCAGCTCGGGAGTCCACACCGGGGAGCTGTTTTTT.